This T cell receptor (beta chain) was profiled in a study of CD8+CD57+ T cells in acquired aplastic anemia. Study-level background: On average, healthy donors gave approximately 9.9 million reads for CD4+ cells.

This clonotype was detected only a few times. Germline V CDR1 and CDR2: MGHDK, SYGVNS. This CDR3 is 15 amino acids long. V lost 1 base and J 0 bases, leaving 10 bases between the germline ends. Researchers used genomic DNA as the template to profile TCR beta VDJ and CDR3. TCRdb used MiXCR to reprocess the reads, holding one entry per CDR3 protein. Among 42,000 or so distinct CDR3 sequences listed, 55% to 80% were seen once. The TCR was taken from a human donor in good health, serving as a control. The rearrangement uses TRBV25-1 and TRBJ2-7; D not certain. Input material: sorted CD4+, CD8+, or CD8+CD57+ T cells (not recorded which) from PBMCs. CDR3 DNA sequence: TGTGCCAGCAGTGAATCGGTGAAGGACTCCTACGAGCAGTACTTC. Encoded protein: CASSESVKDSYEQYF.